The rows below give T cell receptor beta chains drawn from one sample of a study of blood T cell repertoires in COVID-19. The data were produced by immunoSEQ multiplex PCR, yet TCRdb's version contains in-frame clones alone and is incomplete. The sample has 120,000 to 150,000 clones, roughly 86% seen once. The sequenced material came from peripheral blood. All receptors derive from a human donor in a cohort sampled during active COVID-19. The CDR3 runs from the conserved cysteine through the conserved F or W. D genes are given only for firm matches. Not every row has a clone size; where given, it reads once, few, many or a size class.

j_call clone_size d_call v_call cdr3_nt cdr3_aa
TRBJ2-1 . TRBD1 TRBV5-4 TGTGCCAGCAGCTCACCGGGACAGGGATTGAATGAGCAGTTCTTC CASSSPGQGLNEQFF
TRBJ2-7 . TRBD2 TRBV30 TGTGCCTGGAGTACCCCCCGCGGGGGGCACTACGAGCAGTACTTC CAWSTPRGGHYEQYF
TRBJ1-5 . . TRBV7-9 TGTGCCAGCAGCTTTGAAGAGAGCAATCAGCCCCAGCATTTT CASSFEESNQPQHF
TRBJ2-7 few TRBD2 TRBV5-6 TGTGCCAGCAGCTTGGTGCGGGGGGGCGGCGAGCAGTACTTC CASSLVRGGGEQYF
TRBJ1-2 . . TRBV7-2 TGTGCCAGCAGCCCCGAGGCCGCTTCGACAGGCTATGGCTACACCTTC CASSPEAASTGYGYTF
TRBJ2-5 . TRBD2 TRBV19 TGTGCCAGTAGTATGGGGGCGAGTAGCGGGGGGCCCGAGACCCAGTACTTC CASSMGASSGGPETQYF
TRBJ1-5 . TRBD1 TRBV6-6 TGTGCCAGCAGCTCAGGGGGGAGAGGCAATCAGCCCCAGCATTTT CASSSGGRGNQPQHF
TRBJ2-7 . TRBD2 TRBV28 TGTGCCAGCACCCTAACGGGAGGGCCCTACGAGCAGTACTTC CASTLTGGPYEQYF
TRBJ1-2 . . TRBV7-9 TGTGCCAGCAGCTCCTCCTATCTTCTTGGACAGGGCTACACCTTC CASSSSYLLGQGYTF
TRBJ2-1 . . TRBV28 TGTGCCAGCACCACCTCGGGCTCCTACAATGAGCAGTTCTTC CASTTSGSYNEQFF
TRBJ2-5 . . TRBV6-6 TGTGCCAGCAGCCAAGGAGGGTTGTACCAAGAGACCCAGTACTTC CASSQGGLYQETQYF
TRBJ2-7 . . TRBV21-1 TGTGCCGGCCTCGGGGAGGACGGCCAGGGGCATCGTGGGAGGGCCACCTGCTACGAGCAGTACTTC CAGLGEDGQGHRGRATCYEQYF
TRBJ2-6 . TRBD1 TRBV6-2/TRBV6-3 TGTGCCAGCAGCCGCCCCAGCAGGGGGTTTTCAGCTGGGGCCAACGTCCTGACTTTC CASSRPSRGFSAGANVLTF
TRBJ2-5 . TRBD1 TRBV5-1 TGCGCCAGCAGCTCTGGACAGGAGATTCTGTACCAAGAGACCCAGTACTTC CASSSGQEILYQETQYF
TRBJ2-7 . . TRBV19 TGTGCCAGTAGTGAACAGGGTCTCACCTCCTACGAGCAGTACTTC CASSEQGLTSYEQYF
TRBJ1-4 . TRBD1 TRBV7-2 TGTGCCAGCAGCCCAGCAACAGGGGGCGCGTCGAAGTTCGAAAAACTGTTTTTT CASSPATGGASKFEKLFF
TRBJ2-3 . . TRBV5-4 TGTGCCAGCAGCTCCGCGCTAGCGCGTAGCACAGATACGCAGTATTTT CASSSALARSTDTQYF
TRBJ2-7 . . TRBV27 TGTGCCAGCAGCTCCACGGGGGACGAGCAGTACTTC CASSSTGDEQYF
TRBJ2-7 . . TRBV7-2 TGTGCCAGCAGCTTAAGCTGGTACGAGCAGTACTTC CASSLSWYEQYF
TRBJ2-1 . . TRBV11-1 TGTGCCAGCAGCTTAGCGGGAGCCATTACTTTTGAGCAGTTCTTC CASSLAGAITFEQFF
TRBJ1-1 . . TRBV7-2 TGTGCCAGCAGCCTCACTTGGAACACTGAAGCTTTCTTT CASSLTWNTEAFF
TRBJ2-1 . TRBD2 TRBV5-5 TGTGCCAGCAGCGCAGGACTAGCGGACAATGAGCAGTTCTTC CASSAGLADNEQFF
TRBJ2-7 . . TRBV5-1 TGCGCCAGCAGCCGCAGGGACGGGAGATCCTACGAGCAGTACTTC CASSRRDGRSYEQYF
TRBJ1-1 . . TRBV5-6 TGTGCCAGCAGCTGGCCCGGGGTCCTGGCTGAAGCTTTCTTT CASSWPGVLAEAFF
TRBJ1-6 . TRBD1 TRBV14 TGTGCCAGCAAATCCGGGGGACAGGGGTTAAATTCACCCCTCCACTTT CASKSGGQGLNSPLHF
TRBJ2-4 . . TRBV29-1 TGCAGCGTTGAATCCAGGAAGCTAGCCAAAAACATTCAGTACTTC CSVESRKLAKNIQYF
TRBJ1-5 few . TRBV3-1/TRBV3-2 TGTGCCAGCAGCCAAGAAGGGGCTAGCAATCAGCCCCAGCATTTT CASSQEGASNQPQHF
TRBJ1-2 . . TRBV7-2 TGTGCCAGCAGCCAGGCCCCGGACAGCTCATATGGCTACACCTTC CASSQAPDSSYGYTF
TRBJ1-2 . . TRBV5-1 TGCGCCAGCAACCCCGACGGAGATACCTATGGCTACACCTTC CASNPDGDTYGYTF
TRBJ1-6 . TRBD1 TRBV28 TGTGCCAGCAGCCGACAGGGTCTTGCCTATAATTCACCCCTCCACTTT CASSRQGLAYNSPLHF
TRBJ2-1 . TRBD2 TRBV7-3 TGTGCCAGCAGCTCAAGTGTCCTAGCGGGGTACAATGAGCAGTTCTTC CASSSSVLAGYNEQFF
TRBJ2-5 . TRBD1 TRBV5-1 TGCGCCAGCTCTATTCTAGGCAGGGGGCTAAAGGAGACCCAGTACTTC CASSILGRGLKETQYF
TRBJ1-2 . . TRBV19 TGTGCCAGTAGTATGGGACTCGGCTATGGCTACACCTTC CASSMGLGYGYTF
TRBJ2-1 . TRBD2 TRBV7-2 TGTGCCGGAAGACTAGCGGGTTACAATGAGCAGTTCTTC CAGRLAGYNEQFF
TRBJ2-4 . TRBD2 TRBV11-2 TGTGCCAGCAGCCCCCCGCGGGGGGATGCCAAAAACATTCAGTACTTC CASSPPRGDAKNIQYF
TRBJ2-1 . . TRBV7-2 TGTGCCAGCAGCTTACGGGGTCCTGAGCAGTTCTTC CASSLRGPEQFF
TRBJ1-2 . TRBD1 TRBV12-3/TRBV12-4 TGTGCCAGCAGCCTCGACAGGGACTATGGCTACACCTTC CASSLDRDYGYTF
TRBJ2-7 . . TRBV5-1 TGCGCCAGCAGCCCAGGTCAGACCGCCTACGAGCAGTACTTC CASSPGQTAYEQYF
TRBJ1-4 . TRBD1 TRBV7-2 TGTGCCAGCAGCCCGGGACAGGAAAATGAAAAACTGTTTTTT CASSPGQENEKLFF
TRBJ1-1 . . TRBV6-2/TRBV6-3 TGTGCCAGCAGCTTCACGGAGCACACTGAAGCTTTCTTT CASSFTEHTEAFF